This T cell receptor (beta chain) is drawn from a study of T cells in Graves' hyperthyroidism and ophthalmopathy. This clonotype has only a few counts. The antigen is unknown. Trimming left V 5 bases short and J 4 bases short, with 5 bases between. CDR3 size: 11 residues. Germline V CDR1 and CDR2: LGHNA, YNFKEQ. Regarding the study as a whole: Most thyroid-expanded clonotypes above 0.001 were also found in blood. Before onset, by a median of approximately 5.9 months, the model predicted ophthalmopathy.

For Graves' hyperthyroidism to be stable, ophthalmopathy could not progress within 18 months. Recently diagnosed hyperthyroidism of less than 2 months' duration affected patients aged 18 to 65. TCR beta CDR3 region amplification was performed from RNA transcripts. An initial round of RT-PCR targeting the TCR CDR3 relied on the HTBI primer set. TCRdb independently ran MiXCR on the multiplex PCR reads; one entry per CDR3 protein. The table has approximately 330,000 distinct CDR3 sequences, under 25% seen once. Sequenced: blood. The genes are TRBV4-2 and TRBJ2-5; D not certain. This sequence was found in a woman aged 45-65 years with Graves' hyperthyroidism. CDR3 sequence: CASSKGETQYF. The CDR3 DNA follows: TGTGCCAGCAGCAAGGGAGAGACCCAGTACTTC.